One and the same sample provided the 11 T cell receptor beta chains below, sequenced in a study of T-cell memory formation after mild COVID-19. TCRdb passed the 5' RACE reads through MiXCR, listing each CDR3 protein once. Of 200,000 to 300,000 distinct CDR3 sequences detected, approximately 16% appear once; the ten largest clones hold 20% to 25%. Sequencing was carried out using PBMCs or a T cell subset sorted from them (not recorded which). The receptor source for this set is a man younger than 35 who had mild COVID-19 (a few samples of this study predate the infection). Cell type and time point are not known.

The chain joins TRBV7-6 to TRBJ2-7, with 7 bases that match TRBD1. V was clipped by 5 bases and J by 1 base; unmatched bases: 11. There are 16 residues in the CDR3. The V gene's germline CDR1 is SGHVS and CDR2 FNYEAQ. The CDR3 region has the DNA TGTGCCAGCAGCCCCGGGACAGCCAAACCATCCTACGAGCAGTACTTC. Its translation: CASSPGTAKPSYEQYF.

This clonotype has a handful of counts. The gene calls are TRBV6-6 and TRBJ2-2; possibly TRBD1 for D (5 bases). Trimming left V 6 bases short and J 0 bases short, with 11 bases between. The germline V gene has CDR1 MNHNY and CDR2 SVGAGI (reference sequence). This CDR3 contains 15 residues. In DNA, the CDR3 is TGTGCCAGCAGGGGGCGGCGAACGAACACCGGGGAGCTGTTTTTT. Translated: CASRGRRTNTGELFF.

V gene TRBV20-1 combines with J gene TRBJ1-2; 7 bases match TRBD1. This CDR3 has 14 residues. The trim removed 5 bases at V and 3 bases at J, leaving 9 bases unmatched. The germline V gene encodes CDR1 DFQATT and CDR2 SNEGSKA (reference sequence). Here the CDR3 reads CSAPLAGGDYGYTF. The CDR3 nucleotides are TGCAGTGCTCCCCTGGCAGGGGGGGACTATGGCTACACCTTC.

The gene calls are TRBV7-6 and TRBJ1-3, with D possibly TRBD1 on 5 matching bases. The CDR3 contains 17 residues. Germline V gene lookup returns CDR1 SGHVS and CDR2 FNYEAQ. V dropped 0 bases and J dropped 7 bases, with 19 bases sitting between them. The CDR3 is CASSLAPSGQGGNTIYF. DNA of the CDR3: TGTGCCAGCAGCTTAGCGCCCTCAGGGCAGGGTGGCAACACCATATATTTT.

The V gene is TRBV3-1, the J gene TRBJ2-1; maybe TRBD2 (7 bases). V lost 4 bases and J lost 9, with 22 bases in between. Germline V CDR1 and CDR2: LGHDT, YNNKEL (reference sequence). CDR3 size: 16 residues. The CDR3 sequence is CASSPAVWGGLAEQFF. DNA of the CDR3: TGTGCCAGCAGCCCCGCTGTTTGGGGGGGCCTAGCTGAGCAGTTCTTC.

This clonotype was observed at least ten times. The CDR3 is CASSLHGPSYEQYF. As DNA, the CDR3 is TGTGCCAGCAGCCTGCACGGGCCCTCCTACGAGCAGTACTTC. V gene TRBV7-2 combines with J gene TRBJ2-7; D is unresolved. V was clipped by 5 bases and J by 0 bases, with 11 bases between them. The CDR3 spans 14 residues. Germline CDR1 is SGHTA and CDR2 is FQGNSA.

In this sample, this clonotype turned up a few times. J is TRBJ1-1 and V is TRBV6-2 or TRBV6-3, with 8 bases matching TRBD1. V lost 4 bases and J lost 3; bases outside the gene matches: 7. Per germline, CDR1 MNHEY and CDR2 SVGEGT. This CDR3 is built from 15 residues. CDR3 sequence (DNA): TGTGCCAGCAGTTCGGACAGGGACGGAGACACTGAAGCTTTCTTT. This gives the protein CASSSDRDGDTEAFF.

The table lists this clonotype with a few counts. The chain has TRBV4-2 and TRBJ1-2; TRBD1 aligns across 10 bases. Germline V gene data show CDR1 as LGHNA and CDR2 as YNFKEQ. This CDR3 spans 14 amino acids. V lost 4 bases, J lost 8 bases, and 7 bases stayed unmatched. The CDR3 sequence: CASSREGTGDGYTF. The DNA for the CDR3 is TGTGCCAGCAGCCGAGAAGGGACAGGGGACGGCTACACCTTC.

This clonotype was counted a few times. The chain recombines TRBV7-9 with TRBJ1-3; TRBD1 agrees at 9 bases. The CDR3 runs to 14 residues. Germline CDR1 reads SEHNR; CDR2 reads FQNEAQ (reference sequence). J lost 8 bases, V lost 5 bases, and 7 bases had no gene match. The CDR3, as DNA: TGTGCCAGCAGCCCGCGGACAGGGGAATACACCATATATTTT. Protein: CASSPRTGEYTIYF.

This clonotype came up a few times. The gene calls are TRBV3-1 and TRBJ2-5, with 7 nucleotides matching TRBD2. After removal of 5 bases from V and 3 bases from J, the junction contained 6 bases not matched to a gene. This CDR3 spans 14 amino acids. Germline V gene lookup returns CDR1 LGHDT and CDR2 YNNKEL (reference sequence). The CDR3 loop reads CASSTLAAEETQYF. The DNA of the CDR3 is TGTGCCAGCAGCACCCTAGCGGCTGAAGAGACCCAGTACTTC.

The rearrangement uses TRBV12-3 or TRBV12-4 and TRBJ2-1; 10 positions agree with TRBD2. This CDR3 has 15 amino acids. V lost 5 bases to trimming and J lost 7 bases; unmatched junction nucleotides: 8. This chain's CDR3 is CASSALAGARNEQFF. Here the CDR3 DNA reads TGTGCCAGCAGTGCCCTAGCGGGGGCAAGGAATGAGCAGTTCTTC.